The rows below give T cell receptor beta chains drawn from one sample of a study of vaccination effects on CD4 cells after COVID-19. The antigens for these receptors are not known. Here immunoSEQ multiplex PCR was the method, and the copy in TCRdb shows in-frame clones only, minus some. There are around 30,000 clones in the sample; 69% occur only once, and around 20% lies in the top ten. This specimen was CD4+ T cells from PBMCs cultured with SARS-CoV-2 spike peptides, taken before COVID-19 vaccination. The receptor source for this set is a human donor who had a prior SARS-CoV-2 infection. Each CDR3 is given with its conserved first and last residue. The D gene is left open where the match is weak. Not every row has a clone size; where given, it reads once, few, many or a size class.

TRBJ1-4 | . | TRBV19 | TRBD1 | CASSFPGQGAHEKLFF | TGTGCCAGTAGTTTCCCCGGACAGGGGGCGCATGAAAAACTGTTTTTT
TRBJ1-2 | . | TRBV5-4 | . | CASSLQVYNLYGYTF | TGTGCCAGCAGCTTACAGGTCTACAACCTCTATGGCTACACCTTC
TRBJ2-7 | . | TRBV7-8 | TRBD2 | CASSLDAGDSYEQYF | TGTGCCAGCAGCTTAGATGCGGGGGACTCCTACGAGCAGTACTTC
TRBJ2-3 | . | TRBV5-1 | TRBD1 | CASSRGQGESTDTQYF | TGCGCCAGCAGCCGAGGACAGGGGGAAAGCACAGATACGCAGTATTTT
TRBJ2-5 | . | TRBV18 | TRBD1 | CASSPTNRGIAQYF | TGTGCCAGCTCACCAACGAACAGGGGGATCGCCCAGTACTTC
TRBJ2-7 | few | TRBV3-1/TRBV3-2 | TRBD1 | CASSHPGTGNEQYF | TGTGCCAGCAGCCACCCCGGGACAGGTAACGAGCAGTACTTC
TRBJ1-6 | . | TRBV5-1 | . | CASSEANNSPLHF | TGCGCCAGCAGCGAGGCTAATAATTCACCCCTCCACTTT
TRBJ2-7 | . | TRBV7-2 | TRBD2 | CASSLRVSGGPSYEQYF | TGTGCCAGCAGCTTACGGGTTAGCGGGGGACCTTCCTACGAGCAGTACTTC
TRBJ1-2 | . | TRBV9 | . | CASSVVADPDYGYTF | TGTGCCAGCAGCGTAGTGGCGGATCCAGACTATGGCTACACCTTC
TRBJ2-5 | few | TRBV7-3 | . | CASSLTAGETQYF | TGTGCCAGCAGCTTAACCGCTGGAGAGACCCAGTACTTC
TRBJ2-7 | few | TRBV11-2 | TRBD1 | CASSAGQGAWYEQYF | TGTGCCAGCAGCGCGGGACAGGGGGCCTGGTACGAGCAGTACTTC
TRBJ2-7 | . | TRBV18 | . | CASSPLAGAHEQYF | TGTGCCAGCTCACCACTGGCGGGGGCTCACGAGCAGTACTTC
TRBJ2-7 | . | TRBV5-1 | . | CASSPVGTPGEQYF | TGCGCCAGCAGCCCCGTCGGGACTCCGGGGGAGCAGTACTTC
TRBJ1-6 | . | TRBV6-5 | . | CASSYSIIDLLAPLHF | TGTGCCAGCAGTTACTCTATCATTGACCTGCTAGCACCCCTCCACTTT
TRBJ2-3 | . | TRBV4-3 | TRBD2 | CATLKTSGTDTQYF | TGCGCCACCCTAAAGACTAGCGGCACAGATACGCAGTATTTT
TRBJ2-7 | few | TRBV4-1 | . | CASSAGQTSYEQYF | TGCGCCAGCAGCGCGGGACAGACGTCCTACGAGCAGTACTTC
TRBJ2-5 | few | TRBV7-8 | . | CASSPPSGLLETQYF | TGTGCCAGCAGCCCGCCCTCTGGGTTGTTGGAGACCCAGTACTTC
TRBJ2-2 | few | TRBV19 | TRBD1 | CASRTGGADTGELFF | TGTGCCAGTAGAACAGGGGGCGCGGACACCGGGGAGCTGTTTTTT
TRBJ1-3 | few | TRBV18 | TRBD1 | CASSRGTGASNTIYF | TGTGCCAGCTCGCGCGGGACAGGCGCTAGTAACACCATATATTTT
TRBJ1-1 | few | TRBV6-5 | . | CASSYSIGGKAFF | TGTGCCAGCAGTTACTCGATAGGTGGGAAAGCTTTCTTT
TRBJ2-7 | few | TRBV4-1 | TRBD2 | CASSRTPGLAGDEQYF | TGCGCCAGCAGCCGAACTCCGGGACTAGCGGGAGACGAGCAGTACTTC
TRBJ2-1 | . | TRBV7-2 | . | CASSLFSGHDYNEQFF | TGTGCCAGCAGCTTATTCTCGGGACACGACTACAATGAGCAGTTCTTC
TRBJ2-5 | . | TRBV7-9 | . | CASSLVGEETQYF | TGTGCCAGCAGCTTAGTGGGAGAAGAGACCCAGTACTTC
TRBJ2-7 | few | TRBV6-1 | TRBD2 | CASSETGLAGGPEYF | TGTGCCAGCAGTGAAACGGGACTAGCGGGAGGGCCTGAGTACTTC
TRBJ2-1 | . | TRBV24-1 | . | CATSDLQQGGKFF | TGTGCCACCAGTGATTTACAACAGGGGGGGAAATTCTTC
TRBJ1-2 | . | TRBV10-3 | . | CAISESGDSSNYGYTF | TGTGCCATCAGTGAGTCGGGAGACAGTTCTAACTATGGCTACACCTTC